This TCR beta chain was obtained from a study of cytomegalovirus exposure and HLA in healthy donors. V lost 4 bases and J 0 bases, leaving 12 bases between the germline ends. The CDR3 covers 16 residues. Germline assignment: CDR1 KGHSH and CDR2 LQKENI. A multiplex PCR was run with 60 Vbeta primers and 13 Jbeta primers. Sequenced by immunoSEQ multiplex PCR; TCRdb stores in-frame clones only, minus some. Counted here are around 160,000 clones, 60% to 85% occurring once; the ten biggest clones make up about 13%. When sampled, the donors appeared nominally healthy, though they likely had unrecorded immune exposures.

This TCR was sampled from a man aged 35 to 55 in good health and CMV-seropositive. This chain connects TRBV18 to TRBJ2-2; D unresolved. Specimen: PBMCs. CDR3 protein: CASSLEVPANTGELFF. CDR3 coding DNA: TGTGCCAGCTCACTCGAGGTACCCGCGAACACCGGGGAGCTGTTTTTT.